The 20 T cell receptor beta chains given below trace back to one sample, sequenced in a study of Graves' ophthalmopathy and Graves' hyperthyroidism. For repertoire sequencing, the TCR beta CDR3 regions were amplified from RNA transcripts. The library came from an HTBI-primed first-round RT-PCR and a second-round multiplex PCR. Each CDR3 protein gets one entry after TCRdb re-called the multiplex PCR reads with MiXCR. The sample includes more than 1,000,000 distinct CDR3 sequences, about two fifths seen only once; the top ten take more than 9.5%. Input material: peripheral blood or thyroid tissue (not recorded which). All receptors come from an adult man with Graves' hyperthyroidism.

CDR3 in amino acids: CSVDGSGSSSNTGELFF. The DNA for the CDR3 is TGCAGCGTTGATGGTAGCGGGAGTAGTTCTAACACCGGGGAGCTGTTTTTT. The rearrangement uses TRBV29-1 and TRBJ2-2; 9 bases are a match to TRBD2. The CDR3 covers 17 residues. With V trimmed by 3 bases and J by 2 bases, 10 bases remained unmatched. Germline V gives CDR1 SQVTM, CDR2 ANQGSEA.

Ten or more counts support this clonotype. The gene calls are TRBV20-1 and TRBJ1-2; weak D call: TRBD1 (6 bases). Germline V gene sequence: CDR1 DFQATT, CDR2 SNEGSKA (reference sequence). This CDR3 region has 13 residues. The germline V and J ends were trimmed by 6 bases and 3 bases, with 14 bases remaining between them. CDR3 sequence reads: CSASLGADYGYTF. CDR3 bases: TGCAGTGCCTCCCTGGGGGCCGACTATGGCTACACCTTC.

At least ten counts were recorded for this clonotype. V and J are TRBV11-2 and TRBJ1-2; D gene uncertain. V lost 2 bases and J lost 7, with 17 bases in between. This CDR3 region has 15 residues. Germline V gene lookup returns CDR1 SGHAT and CDR2 FQNNGV. The chain's CDR3 is CASSLIKGGYSGYTF. The CDR3 DNA sequence: TGTGCCAGCAGCTTAATAAAGGGTGGTTACTCTGGCTACACCTTC.

The chain carries TRBV24-1 and TRBJ2-5, with a weak D call TRBD1 (6 bases). V was pared by 3 bases and J by 1 base, with 11 bases between. Germline loops: CDR1 KGHDR, CDR2 SFDVKD. The CDR3 contains 15 residues. CDR3 residues: CATSDPGTSQETQYF. The CDR3 DNA reads TGTGCCACCAGTGATCCCGGGACAAGCCAAGAGACCCAGTACTTC.

This clonotype showed up many times. The CDR3 DNA is TGTGCCGGACAACGCGGGGCCCAAGAGACCCAGTACTTC. Protein sequence: CAGQRGAQETQYF. The chain has TRBV2 and TRBJ2-5; tentative D call: TRBD2 (6 bases). Between the trimmed V and J ends, which lost 11 bases and 1 base, there was a span of 14 bases. The V gene's germline CDR1 is SNHLY and CDR2 FYNNEI. The CDR3 is 13 amino acids.

This clonotype was counted many times. This chain's CDR3 is CASSTLARSPQETQYF. The CDR3 nucleotides read TGTGCCAGCAGTACTCTAGCGCGGAGCCCACAAGAGACCCAGTACTTC. The chain recombines TRBV5-4 with TRBJ2-5, with D maybe TRBD2 (6 bases). CDR3 size: 16 residues. Between the trimmed V and J ends, which lost 5 bases and 2 bases, there was a span of 19 bases. CDR1 SGHNT and CDR2 YYREEE come from the germline V gene (reference sequence).

This clonotype was seen only a few times. The V call is TRBV4-1, the J call TRBJ1-1; D remains unclear. V lost 0 bases and J 7 bases, leaving 6 bases between the germline ends. The germline V gene encodes CDR1 MGHRA and CDR2 YSYEKL. This CDR3 region has 12 residues. This chain's CDR3 is CASSQERGEAFF. For the CDR3, the DNA is TGCGCCAGCAGCCAAGAACGGGGTGAAGCTTTCTTT.

This clonotype was recorded a few times. The gene calls are TRBV11-2 and TRBJ2-2; 7 bases match TRBD2. Germline V gene sequence: CDR1 SGHAT, CDR2 FQNNGV. This CDR3 region has 15 residues. The V and J ends lost 0 bases and 3 bases, in that order; junction bases with no gene match: 1. In DNA form, the CDR3 reads TGTGCCAGCAGCTTAGACGGGAGGTACACCGGGGAGCTGTTTTTT. Residues: CASSLDGRYTGELFF.

In regard to this clonotype: It may be a read error: a sequence one base away is much more abundant. The gene calls are TRBV10-3 and TRBJ2-7; unclear D gene. V was cut by 6 bases and J by 0 bases, with 6 bases left in between. Germline lookup yields CDR1 ENHRY and CDR2 SYGVKD. CDR3 length: 12 residues. The CDR3 region is CAISHTSYEQYF. Here the CDR3 DNA reads TGTGCCATCAGCCACACCTCCTACGAGCAGTACTTC.

Remarks on this clonotype: Here the CDR3 omits its conserved ending phenylalanine or tryptophan, so a read error is the likely source. The DNA is left out, because the CDR3 cannot be placed on it with certainty; the CDR3 is given as TCRdb lists it. V is TRBV12-3 or TRBV12-4 and J is TRBJ1-6. Both ends counted, the CDR3 spans 10 residues. The CDR3 reads CASSSAPLRS.

The rearrangement uses TRBV9 and TRBJ1-1; D is undetermined. V shed 0 bases and J shed 4 bases, with 13 bases lying between them. From germline, CDR1 is SGDLS and CDR2 YYNGEE. The CDR3 consists of 15 residues. The CDR3 DNA is TGTGCCAGCAGCGTAGAAACGCGACGGGGCACTGAAGCTTTCTTT. This encodes CASSVETRRGTEAFF. Based on the CDR3 plus reference TRBV9 and TRBJ1-1, the full variable domain is DSGVTQTPKHLITATGQRVTLRCSPRSGDLSVYWYQQSLDQGLQFLIQYYNGEERAKGNILERFSAQQFPDLHSELNLSSLELGDSALYFCASSVETRRGTEAFFGQGTRLTVV.

This chain uses TRBV4-2 with TRBJ2-2; D is possibly TRBD2 (5 bases). The germline CDR1 and CDR2 sequences are LGHNA and YNFKEQ. The CDR3 runs 16 residues. V lost 0 bases, J lost 5 bases, and 13 bases lay in between. This chain's CDR3 is CASSQEWRTGTGELFF. In nucleotides, the CDR3 is TGTGCCAGCAGCCAAGAGTGGAGGACGGGGACCGGGGAGCTGTTTTTT.

This clonotype has just a few counts. The rearrangement joins TRBV7-2 to TRBJ1-4; D call uncertain. The CDR3 loop spans 14 amino acids. The V and J ends lost 4 bases and 3 bases respectively, with 9 bases between them. The germline V gene has CDR1 SGHTA and CDR2 FQGNSA. CDR3 coding DNA: TGTGCCAGCAGCTCCCCTGAGGCTAATGAAAAACTGTTTTTT. This gives the protein CASSSPEANEKLFF.

The chain carries TRBV12-3 or TRBV12-4 and TRBJ2-2; TRBD2 is a possible D gene (5 bases). V lost 0 bases and J 4 bases, leaving 12 bases between the germline ends. This CDR3 comprises 16 residues. In nucleotides, the CDR3 is TGTGCCAGCAGTTTAGCGATTGTAGGGAGCACCGGGGAGCTGTTTTTT. It codes for CASSLAIVGSTGELFF.

The chain carries TRBV20-1 and TRBJ2-7, with D maybe TRBD1 (6 bases). Germline CDR1 and CDR2: DFQATT and SNEGSKA (reference sequence). V lost 6 bases and J lost 2, with 14 bases in between. The CDR3 contains 13 residues. The DNA of the CDR3 is TGCAGTGCCAGCACCCGACAGGCCTACGAGCAGTACTTC. Protein product: CSASTRQAYEQYF.

The rearrangement uses TRBV9 and TRBJ1-6, with 7 bases matching TRBD1. This CDR3 is built from 16 residues. The V gene end was trimmed by 4 bases and the J gene end by 5 bases; junction bases not matched to a gene: 9. Germline V gene lookup returns CDR1 SGDLS and CDR2 YYNGEE. Here the CDR3 reads CASSHSRQGDNSPLHF. In nucleotides, the CDR3 is TGTGCCAGCAGCCACTCCCGACAGGGTGATAATTCACCCCTCCACTTT.

This clonotype was seen at least ten times. The chain recombines TRBV4-3 with TRBJ1-2, with D tentatively TRBD1 (6 bases). Germline values: CDR1 LGHNA, CDR2 YSLEER. V dropped 0 bases and J dropped 6 bases, with 14 bases sitting between them. This CDR3 is 15 amino acids long. CDR3 amino acids: CASSQDLGQGHGYTF. CDR3 nucleotide sequence: TGCGCCAGCAGCCAAGATCTGGGTCAGGGGCATGGCTACACCTTC.

The J gene is TRBJ1-2, the V gene TRBV28; 9 positions agree with TRBD1. The germline V gene encodes CDR1 MDHEN and CDR2 SYDVKM. The CDR3 spans 14 residues. V was clipped by 5 bases and J by 3 bases; unmatched bases: 4. The CDR3 sequence is CASSTGGWHYGYTF. The CDR3 DNA sequence: TGTGCCAGCAGTACAGGGGGCTGGCACTATGGCTACACCTTC.

The genes are TRBV20-1 and TRBJ1-5; 9 bases are a match to TRBD1. The ends lost 1 base at V and 6 bases at J; junction bases unmatched: 13. CDR1 and CDR2 from the germline V gene are DFQATT and SNEGSKA (reference sequence). This CDR3 is 17 amino acids long. The CDR3 nucleotides read TGCAGTGCTAGAGTCAAAACCGGGACAGGGTATCGTCAGCCCCAGCATTTT. Protein: CSARVKTGTGYRQPQHF.

This clonotype was detected many times. The J gene is TRBJ1-2, the V gene TRBV9, with a possible D match to TRBD1 (6 bases). Germline V gene data show CDR1 as SGDLS and CDR2 as YYNGEE. The length of the CDR3 is 15 residues. Trimming took 4 bases from V and 4 from J, leaving 17 bases between them. The DNA for the CDR3 is TGTGCCAGCAGCCCTCGACAGGACTTAGGCTATGGCTACACCTTC. Protein product: CASSPRQDLGYGYTF.